A single sample is the source of the 3 T cell receptor beta chains below, sequenced in a study of T cell repertoires in cytomegalovirus infection. Using its own MiXCR run on the reads, TCRdb lists one record per CDR3 protein. The sample records about 890,000 distinct CDR3 sequences, under 40% being singletons. The antigens of these receptors remain unknown. Sequencing used cultured CD8+ T cells from PBMCs, obtained from culture after CMV antigen stimulation. These receptors were obtained from a human donor in good health (CMV status not recorded). Some clones in this sample may be carry-over from other donors' samples.

This clonotype appeared a few times. The J gene is TRBJ2-1, the V gene TRBV5-6; D is perhaps TRBD1 (6 bases). The CDR3 spans 15 residues. The V and J ends lost 4 bases and 10 bases respectively, with 21 bases between them. CDR1 is SGHDT, CDR2 YYEEEE, per germline. This chain's CDR3 is CASSEGHLVPPEQFF. In nucleotides, the CDR3 is TGTGCCAGCAGCGAGGGACACCTCGTCCCGCCGGAGCAGTTCTTC. Full variable domain (missing parts from reference TRBV5-6 and TRBJ2-1): DAGVTQSPTHLIKTRGQQVTLRCSPKSGHDTVSWYQQALGQGPQFIFQYYEEEERQRGNFPDRFSGHQFPNYSSELNVNALLLGDSALYLCASSEGHLVPPEQFFGPGTRLTVL.

V gene TRBV23-1 combines with J gene TRBJ2-1, with D perhaps matching TRBD1 or TRBD2 (5 bases each). TRBV23-1 counts as an open reading frame of uncertain function. The CDR3 is 22 residues long. The V end lost 0 bases, the J end lost 6 bases, and 33 bases lay between the germline ends. The CDR3 here is CASSQSCIREGVVVEGCNEQFF. The CDR3, as DNA: TGCGCCAGCAGTCAATCGTGTATCAGGGAAGGCGTGGTGGTAGAGGGGTGCAATGAGCAGTTCTTC.

The chain couples TRBV7-6 to TRBJ2-7, with D perhaps being TRBD1 or TRBD2 (5 bases each). The V end was cut by 4 bases, the J end by 5 bases, with 15 bases between. Germline V CDR1 and CDR2: SGHVS, FNYEAQ. The CDR3 consists of 14 residues. Here the CDR3 DNA reads TGTGCCAGCAGCTCGGGTGGGGGAAAACACGAGCAGTACTTC. Protein sequence: CASSSGGGKHEQYF. The full variable domain, with the rest looked up from reference TRBV7-6 and TRBJ2-7, is GAGVSQSPRYKVTKRGQDVALRCDPISGHVSLYWYRQALGQGPEFLTYFNYEAQQDKSGLPNDRFSAERPEGSISTLTIQRTEQRDSAMYRCASSSGGGKHEQYFGPGTRLTVT.